Listed here are 24 T cell receptor beta chains from one sample, sequenced in a study of neoadjuvant anti-PD-1 for oral cavity cancer. TCRdb's table, derived via immunoSEQ multiplex PCR, lists solely in-frame clones and lacks some. The sample lists roughly 7,800 clones; about 62% were seen once. Indicated time point: after neoadjuvant nivolumab, at surgical resection. This specimen was PBMCs, taken after nivolumab (anti-PD-1) treatment. The receptors derive from a person aged 40 to 85 with oral cavity squamous cell carcinoma.

This chain uses TRBV15 with TRBJ1-5, with D tentatively TRBD1 (5 bases). The length of the CDR3 is 17 residues. V lost 0 bases and J 1 base, leaving 13 bases between the germline ends. Germline V gene sequence: CDR1 LNHNV, CDR2 YYDKDF (reference sequence). CDR3 in amino acids: CATSRDLVRGSNQPQHF. The DNA of the CDR3 is TGTGCCACCAGCAGAGATCTGGTCCGGGGGAGCAATCAGCCCCAGCATTTT.

V usage is TRBV5-5 and J usage is TRBJ1-2, with D uncertain. From germline, CDR1 is SGHKS and CDR2 YYEKEE (reference sequence). V was cut by 1 base and J by 0 bases, with 13 bases left in between. The CDR3 extends over 16 amino acids. In nucleotides, the CDR3 is TGTGCCAGCAGCTTGTTGTCCGTGCAAGCTAACTATGGCTACACCTTC. This gives the protein CASSLLSVQANYGYTF.

This clone has only one observation. The rearrangement uses TRBV5-1 and TRBJ1-3; 12 bases map to TRBD1. The junction had 8 bases not matched to a gene; V was cut back by 1 base and J by 3 bases. CDR3 length equals 18 residues. Germline lookup yields CDR1 SGHRS and CDR2 YFSETQ. CDR3 in amino acids: CASSLIGTGGLNGNTIYF. Here the CDR3 DNA reads TGCGCCAGCAGCTTGATCGGGACAGGGGGCCTCAATGGAAACACCATATATTTT.

The table lists this clone with a few counts. This sequence joins TRBV4-2 and TRBJ2-7; 13 nucleotides line up with TRBD2. After removal of 2 bases from V and 4 bases from J, the junction contained 5 bases not matched to a gene. The CDR3 is 16 residues long. The germline CDR1 and CDR2 sequences are LGHNA and YNFKEQ. The DNA for the CDR3 is TGTGCCAGCAGCCAAAGACTAGCGGGGGGCGGGTACGAGCAGTACTTC. Translation gives CASSQRLAGGGYEQYF.

About this clone itself: Other nucleotide sequences in the sample specify the same CDR3. This chain joins TRBV4-3 and TRBJ1-1; D not resolved. Trimming left V 0 bases short and J 5 bases short, with 10 bases between. The CDR3 totals 14 residues. Germline V gene lookup returns CDR1 LGHNA and CDR2 YSLEER. This CDR3 reads CASSQDRGGTEAFF. DNA for the CDR3: TGCGCCAGCAGCCAAGATCGGGGAGGAACTGAAGCTTTCTTT.

The rearrangement joins TRBV11-2 to TRBJ2-5; D is perhaps TRBD1 or TRBD2 (6 bases each). Germline-derived CDR1 and CDR2 are SGHAT and FQNNGV. This CDR3 has 16 residues. Trimming left V 7 bases short and J 2 bases short, with 20 bases between. The CDR3 DNA reads as TGTGCCAGCACCGCACGACCGGGGGCCGGACAAGAGACCCAGTACTTC. Amino acid sequence: CASTARPGAGQETQYF.

This clone has a handful of counts. The chain employs TRBV7-9 and TRBJ2-7; D is perhaps TRBD1 or TRBD2 (5 bases each). Germline V gene data show CDR1 as SEHNR and CDR2 as FQNEAQ (reference sequence). Trimming cost V 1 base and J 4 bases, with 11 bases left between them. There are 14 residues in the CDR3. DNA for the CDR3: TGTGCCAGCAGCTTAGTCGGGACCCGTTACGAGCAGTACTTC. This sequence encodes CASSLVGTRYEQYF.

In its sample, this clone is large. CDR3 bases: TGTGCCAGCAGCTTAGACGACTCCTACGAGCAGTACTTC. Translated, it gives CASSLDDSYEQYF. The chain combines TRBV7-9 with TRBJ2-7; no clear D gene. The CDR3 length is 13 residues. Germline lookup yields CDR1 SEHNR and CDR2 FQNEAQ (reference sequence). V lost 1 base to trimming and J lost 0 bases, with 4 bases between them.

The rearrangement joins TRBV10-2 to TRBJ1-5, with D maybe TRBD1 (6 bases). Germline assignment: CDR1 WSHSY and CDR2 SAAADI. This CDR3 spans 14 amino acids. The V gene lost 6 bases and the J gene lost 3 bases, with 12 bases spanning the gap. The CDR3 bases are TGCGCCAGCAGCCGGGACACCTACAATCAGCCCCAGCATTTT. It codes for CASSRDTYNQPQHF.

This chain connects TRBV19 to TRBJ1-5, with 8 bases lining up with TRBD1. CDR1 and CDR2 from the germline V gene are LNHDA and SQIVND (reference sequence). V lost 9 bases to trimming and J lost 7 bases; unmatched junction nucleotides: 8. This CDR3 spans 13 amino acids. Here the CDR3 reads CASSQGALQPQHF. CDR3 DNA: TGTGCCAGCAGTCAGGGGGCTTTGCAGCCCCAGCATTTT. The whole variable domain, remainder taken from reference TRBV19 and TRBJ1-5, is DGGITQSPKYLFRKEGQNVTLSCEQNLNHDAMYWYRQDPGQGLRLIYYSQIVNDFQKGDIAEGYSVSREKKESFPLTVTSAQKNPTAFYLCASSQGALQPQHFGDGTRLSIL.

The chain carries TRBV7-9 and TRBJ1-2; D possibly corresponds to TRBD1 (5 bases). Germline CDR1 and CDR2: SEHNR and FQNEAQ (reference sequence). V shed 5 bases and J shed 0 bases, with 13 bases lying between them. The CDR3 is 15 residues long. The CDR3 loop reads CASSDGTTPNYGYTF. CDR3 DNA sequence: TGTGCCAGCAGCGATGGGACTACCCCTAACTATGGCTACACCTTC.

This chain joins TRBV11-2 and TRBJ1-2, with D unclear. Germline V gene lookup returns CDR1 SGHAT and CDR2 FQNNGV. There are 12 residues in the CDR3. The germline V and J ends were trimmed by 5 bases and 8 bases, with 12 bases remaining between them. The CDR3 is CASSVRLEGYTF. Here the CDR3 DNA reads TGTGCCAGCAGCGTCCGATTGGAAGGCTACACCTTC.

The V call is TRBV9, the J call TRBJ2-1, with TRBD1 matching 7 bases. J lost 5 bases, V lost 1 base, and 12 bases had no gene match. CDR3 length: 17 amino acids. Per germline, CDR1 SGDLS and CDR2 YYNGEE. This CDR3 reads CASSVIYETGFHNEQFF. The DNA of the CDR3 is TGTGCCAGCAGCGTAATATACGAGACAGGGTTCCACAATGAGCAGTTCTTC.

J is TRBJ1-1 and V is TRBV9; D not resolved. Germline lookup yields CDR1 SGDLS and CDR2 YYNGEE. The germline V and J ends were trimmed by 2 bases and 1 base, with 6 bases remaining between them. This CDR3 region has 13 residues. This CDR3 is CASSVEANTEAFF. The DNA for the CDR3 is TGTGCCAGCAGCGTCGAGGCGAACACTGAAGCTTTCTTT.

V gene TRBV5-6 combines with J gene TRBJ2-1; 9 nucleotides match TRBD1. J lost 6 bases, V lost 1 base, and 11 bases had no gene match. The germline V gene has CDR1 SGHDT and CDR2 YYEEEE. The CDR3 length is 17 residues. CDR3 DNA: TGTGCCAGCAGCTTGCGGATTCGGGCGACAGGGGGCAATGAGCAGTTCTTC. Its translation is CASSLRIRATGGNEQFF. The variable domain in full, with the rest retrieved from reference TRBV5-6 and TRBJ2-1, is DAGVTQSPTHLIKTRGQQVTLRCSPKSGHDTVSWYQQALGQGPQFIFQYYEEEERQRGNFPDRFSGHQFPNYSSELNVNALLLGDSALYLCASSLRIRATGGNEQFFGPGTRLTVL.

The CDR3 sequence: CASSEQQVLGNTIYF. In DNA form, the CDR3 reads TGCGCCAGCAGTGAGCAACAGGTTCTAGGAAACACCATATATTTT. The J gene is TRBJ1-3, the V gene TRBV10-1; D possibly corresponds to TRBD1 (5 bases). Germline CDR1 and CDR2: WNHNN and SYGVQD (reference sequence). The V and J ends lost 2 bases and 4 bases respectively, with 12 bases between them. This CDR3 comprises 15 residues.

The chain employs TRBV4-1 and TRBJ1-2; D not resolved. The CDR3 has 16 amino acids. V lost 1 base and J 1 base, leaving 13 bases between the germline ends. The germline gives CDR1 MGHRA, CDR2 YSYEKL. CDR3 coding DNA: TGCGCCAGCAGCCAAGGAGGAGAAGGAATTAACTATGGCTACACCTTC. Amino acid sequence: CASSQGGEGINYGYTF.

The chain uses TRBV7-8 and TRBJ1-2; 10 bases line up with TRBD1. Germline CDR1 and CDR2: SGHVS and FQNEAQ. CDR3 length: 17 amino acids. J lost 1 base, V lost 1 base, and 6 bases had no gene match. In nucleotides, the CDR3 is TGTGCCAGCAGCTTAGATATTTGGGACAGGGGTAACTATGGCTACACCTTC. This encodes CASSLDIWDRGNYGYTF.

The gene calls are TRBV6-5 and TRBJ1-5, with TRBD1 matching over 7 bases. The CDR3 spans 14 residues. Germline assignment: CDR1 MNHEY and CDR2 SVGAGI. The junction had 4 bases not matched to a gene; V was cut back by 3 bases and J by 5 bases. The CDR3 nucleotides read TGTGCCAGCAGTTATGACAGGGCACATCAGCCCCAGCATTTT. It is translated as CASSYDRAHQPQHF.

The chain employs TRBV7-7 and TRBJ2-5, with D perhaps TRBD1 or TRBD2 (5 bases each). The V gene lost 9 bases and the J gene lost 5 bases, with 16 bases spanning the gap. Looked up from germline, CDR1 is SSHAT and CDR2 is FNYEAQ (reference sequence). The CDR3 covers 13 residues. CDR3: CASGDPWRETQYF. CDR3 nucleotides: TGTGCCAGTGGGGACCCCTGGAGGGAGACCCAGTACTTC. The variable domain in full, with the rest retrieved from reference TRBV7-7 and TRBJ2-5, is GAGVSQSPRYKVTKRGQDVTLRCDPISSHATLYWYQQALGQGPEFLTYFNYEAQPDKSGLPSDRFSAERPEGSISTLTIQRTEQRDSAMYRCASGDPWRETQYFGPGTRLLVL.

The chain links TRBV9 to TRBJ2-3, with D possibly being TRBD1 (5 bases). CDR1 is SGDLS, CDR2 YYNGEE, per germline. Trimming took 3 bases from V and 3 from J, leaving 14 bases between them. The CDR3 spans 15 residues. The CDR3 nucleotides read TGTGCCAGCAGCGCCGTTAGTGGGGCGACAGATACGCAGTATTTT. It specifies CASSAVSGATDTQYF.

The chain carries TRBV27 and TRBJ2-2; D ambiguous. The CDR3 is 14 residues long. CDR1 is MNHEY, CDR2 SMNVEV, per germline (reference sequence). V lost 3 bases and J lost 1, with 6 bases in between. CDR3 region: CASSFRQNTGELFF. Written as DNA, the CDR3 is TGTGCCAGCAGTTTTCGGCAGAACACCGGGGAGCTGTTTTTT.

The J gene is TRBJ2-3, the V gene TRBV9; D is perhaps TRBD2 (6 bases). In germline, CDR1 is SGDLS, CDR2 YYNGEE. The CDR3 consists of 15 residues. The V and J ends lost 4 bases and 6 bases respectively, with 18 bases between them. The CDR3 is CASSLRTIPTDTQYF. CDR3 coding DNA: TGTGCCAGCAGCCTCCGGACTATACCCACGGATACGCAGTATTTT.

V gene TRBV13 combines with J gene TRBJ2-2; TRBD2 matches at 11 bases. The CDR3 is 19 residues long. CDR1 and CDR2 from the germline V gene are PRHDT and FYEKMQ (reference sequence). V shed 0 bases, J shed 0 bases, and the junction held 6 bases outside the gene matches. The DNA for the CDR3 is TGTGCCAGCAGCTTAGGCCGGCTAGCGGGGGGCGCGAACACCGGGGAGCTGTTTTTT. This gives the protein CASSLGRLAGGANTGELFF.